This TCR beta chain was observed in a study of graft-versus-host responses after intestinal transplantation. Study background: Tacrolimus and steroids were given for around three years to all recipients after anti-thymocyte globulin induction.

On this clone: Its target is not known.

Assay used: immunoSEQ multiplex PCR; TCRdb lists only in-frame clones, some missing. The repertoire consists of about 8,300 clones, with 85% to 95% occurring once and the leading ten covering over 1.3%. Points from the study as a whole: Individuals who had graft-donor T cell macrochimerism had allografts that showed high graft-versus-host to host-versus-graft clonal ratios. HvG clone declines early post-transplant were associated with peak circulating GvH levels.

The input for sequencing was PBMCs, taken around 30 days after intestinal transplant. The clonotype comes from a human patient who received an intestinal transplant, so some T cells may come from the graft donor.

The CDR3 is CASGTGGTDTQYF. CDR3 DNA sequence: TGTGCCAGCGGGACAGGGGGCACAGATACGCAGTATTTT. The chain employs TRBV19 and TRBJ2-3, with TRBD1 matching over 10 bases. Trimming at V came to 9 bases and at J to 1 base, leaving 1 base not matched to a gene. The CDR3 has 13 residues. CDR1 and CDR2 from the germline V gene are LNHDA and SQIVND (reference sequence).